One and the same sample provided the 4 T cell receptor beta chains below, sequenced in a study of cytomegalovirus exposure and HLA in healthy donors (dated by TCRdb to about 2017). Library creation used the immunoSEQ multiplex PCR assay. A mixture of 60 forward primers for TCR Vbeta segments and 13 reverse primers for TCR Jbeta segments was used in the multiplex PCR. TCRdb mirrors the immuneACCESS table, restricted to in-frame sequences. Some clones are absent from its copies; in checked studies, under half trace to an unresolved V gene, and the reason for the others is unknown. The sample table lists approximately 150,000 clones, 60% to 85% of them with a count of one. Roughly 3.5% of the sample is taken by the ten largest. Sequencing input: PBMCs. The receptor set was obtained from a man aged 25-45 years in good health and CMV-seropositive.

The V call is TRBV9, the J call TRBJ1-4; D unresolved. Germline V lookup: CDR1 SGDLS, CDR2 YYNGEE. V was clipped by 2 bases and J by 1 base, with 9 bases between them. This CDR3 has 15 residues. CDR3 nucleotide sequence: TGTGCCAGCAGCGTTAACGGAGTAACTAATGAAAAACTGTTTTTT. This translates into CASSVNGVTNEKLFF.

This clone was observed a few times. Here the CDR3 DNA reads TGTGCCAGCAGCACCGGACAGGAGGGCTACAATGAGCAGTTCTTC. It translates to CASSTGQEGYNEQFF. This rearrangement joins TRBV6-5 to TRBJ2-1; a weak D match, TRBD1 (7 bases). This CDR3 region has 15 residues. Trimming cost V 6 bases and J 3 bases, with 15 bases left between them. Germline values: CDR1 MNHEY, CDR2 SVGAGI.

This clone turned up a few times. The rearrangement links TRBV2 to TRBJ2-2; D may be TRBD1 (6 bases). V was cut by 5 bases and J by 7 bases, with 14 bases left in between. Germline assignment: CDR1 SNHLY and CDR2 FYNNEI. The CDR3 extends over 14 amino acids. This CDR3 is CASSSTQGNGELFF. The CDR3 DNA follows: TGTGCCAGCAGTTCCACTCAGGGGAACGGGGAGCTGTTTTTT. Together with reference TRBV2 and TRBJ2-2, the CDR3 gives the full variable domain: EPEVTQTPSHQVTQMGQEVILRCVPISNHLYFYWYRQILGQKVEFLVSFYNNEISEKSEIFDDQFSVERPDGSNFTLKIRSTKLEDSAMYFCASSSTQGNGELFFGEGSRLTVL.

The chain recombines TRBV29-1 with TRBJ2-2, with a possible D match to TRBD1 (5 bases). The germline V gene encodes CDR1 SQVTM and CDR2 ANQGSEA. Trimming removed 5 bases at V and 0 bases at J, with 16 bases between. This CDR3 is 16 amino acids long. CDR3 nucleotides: TGCAGCGTTCGGGTGGTAGGGGCCCCGAACACCGGGGAGCTGTTTTTT. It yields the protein CSVRVVGAPNTGELFF.